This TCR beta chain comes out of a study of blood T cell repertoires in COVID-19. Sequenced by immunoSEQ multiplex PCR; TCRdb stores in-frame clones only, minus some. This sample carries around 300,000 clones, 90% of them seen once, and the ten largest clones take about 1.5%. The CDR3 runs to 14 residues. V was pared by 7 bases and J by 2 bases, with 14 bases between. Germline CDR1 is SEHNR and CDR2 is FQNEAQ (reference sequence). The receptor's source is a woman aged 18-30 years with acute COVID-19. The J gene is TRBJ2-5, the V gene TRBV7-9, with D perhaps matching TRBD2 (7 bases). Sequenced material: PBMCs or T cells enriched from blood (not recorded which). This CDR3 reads CASTPRGGQETQYF. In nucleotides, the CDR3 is TGTGCCAGCACCCCAAGGGGGGGGCAAGAGACCCAGTACTTC.